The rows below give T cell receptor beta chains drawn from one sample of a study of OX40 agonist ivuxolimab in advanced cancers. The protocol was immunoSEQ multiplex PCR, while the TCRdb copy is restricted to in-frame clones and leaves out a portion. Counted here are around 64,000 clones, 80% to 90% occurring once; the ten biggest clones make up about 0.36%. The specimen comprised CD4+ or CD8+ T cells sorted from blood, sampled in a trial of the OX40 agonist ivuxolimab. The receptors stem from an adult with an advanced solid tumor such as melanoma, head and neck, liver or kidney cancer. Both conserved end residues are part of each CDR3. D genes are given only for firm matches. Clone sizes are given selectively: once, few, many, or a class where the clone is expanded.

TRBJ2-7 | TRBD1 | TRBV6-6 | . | TGTGCCAGCAGTTACCAACCGACAGGGAACGAGCAGTACTTC | CASSYQPTGNEQYF
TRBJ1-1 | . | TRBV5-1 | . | TGCGCCAGCAGCCAAGACAAGATGAACACTGAAGCTTTCTTT | CASSQDKMNTEAFF
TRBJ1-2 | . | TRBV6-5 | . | TGTGCCAGCAGTCGAACGAGGGACTATGGCTACACCTTC | CASSRTRDYGYTF
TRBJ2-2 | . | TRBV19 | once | TGTGCCAGTAGTCCAAGAGGGGGAGTCGAAACCGGGGAGCTGTTTTTT | CASSPRGGVETGELFF
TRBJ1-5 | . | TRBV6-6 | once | TGTGCCAGCAGTTACACTATCGATCAGCCCCAGCATTTT | CASSYTIDQPQHF
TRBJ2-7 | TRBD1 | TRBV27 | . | TGTGCCAGCAGTCGACAGGGGGGCGAGCAGTACTTC | CASSRQGGEQYF
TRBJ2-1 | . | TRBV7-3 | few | TGTGCCAGCAGCCCCCCCCCAAGTGTCCCCCCATACAATGAGCAGTTCTTC | CASSPPPSVPPYNEQFF
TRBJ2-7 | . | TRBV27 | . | TGTGCCAGCAGTTTGCGACAGACCTACGAGCAGTACTTC | CASSLRQTYEQYF
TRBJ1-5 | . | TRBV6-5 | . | TGTGCCAGCAGTGAGAGTCAGGGAAATCAGCCCCAGCATTTT | CASSESQGNQPQHF
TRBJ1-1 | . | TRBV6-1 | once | TGTGCCAGCAGGGGCAGGATGAACACTGAAGCTTTCTTT | CASRGRMNTEAFF
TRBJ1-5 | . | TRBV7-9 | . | TGTGCCAGCAGTGCCGATTTGGGCTTGGGCAATCAGCCCCAGCATTTT | CASSADLGLGNQPQHF
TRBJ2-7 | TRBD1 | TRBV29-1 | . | TGCAGCGTGAGGGGACAGGGGCCCTACGAGCAGTACTTC | CSVRGQGPYEQYF
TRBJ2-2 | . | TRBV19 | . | TGTGCCAGTAGTATTATGGGAACAGTCACCGGGGAGCTGTTTTTT | CASSIMGTVTGELFF
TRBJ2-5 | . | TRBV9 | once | TGTGCCAGCAGCGTAGACGGCTACCAAGAGACCCAGTACTTC | CASSVDGYQETQYF
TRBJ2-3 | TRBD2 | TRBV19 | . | TGTGCCAGTATCATAGCCCCCGGGGGGGGGCGTTGGGCGCAGTATTTT | CASIIAPGGGRWAQYF
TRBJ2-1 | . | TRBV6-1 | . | TGTGCCAGCCCGGGGCGCAATGAGCAGTTCTTC | CASPGRNEQFF
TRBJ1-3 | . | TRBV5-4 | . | TGTGCCAGCAGCTACCCGGGGCCTCTCTCTGGAAACACCATATATTTT | CASSYPGPLSGNTIYF
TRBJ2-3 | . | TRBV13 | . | TGTGCCAGCAGCTTATTCAGGGGAAGCACAGATACGCAGTATTTT | CASSLFRGSTDTQYF
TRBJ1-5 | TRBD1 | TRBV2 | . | TGTGCCAGCAGTTCGGTACAGGGGCGCAATCAGCCCCAGCATTTT | CASSSVQGRNQPQHF
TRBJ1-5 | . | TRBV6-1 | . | TGTGCCAGCAGTGAAGGGGGGGGCACGGGTTATGGCAATCAGCCCCAGCATTTT | CASSEGGGTGYGNQPQHF
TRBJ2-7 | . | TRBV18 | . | TGTGCCAGCTCACCATCTCGGGGAAACGGGCAGTACTTC | CASSPSRGNGQYF
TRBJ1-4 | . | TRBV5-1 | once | TGCGCCAGCAGCTTGGGGGGCCTGAATGAAAAACTGTTTTTT | CASSLGGLNEKLFF